A single count supports the clone carrying this T cell receptor (beta chain). This sample is part of a study of blood T cell repertoires in COVID-19. The overall study: The analysed material was cDNA or gDNA that came from T cells, B-cell-depleted T cells, or PBMCs.

Germline V lookup: CDR1 MNHEY, CDR2 SVGAGI. The CDR3 spans 15 residues. J gave up 6 bases and V 2 bases, and 5 bases lay outside the gene matches. Method: immunoSEQ multiplex PCR; TCRdb's copy keeps in-frame clones and lacks some. Of 200,000 to 250,000 clones detected, roughly nine tenths appear once; the ten largest clones hold 1.5% to 2%. Material for sequencing was peripheral blood. The source of this sequence is a man aged 35-49 years with active or convalescent COVID-19. The rearrangement joins TRBV6-5 to TRBJ2-7; 12 nucleotides line up with TRBD2. The CDR3 DNA is TGTGCCAGCAGTTACCAACTAGCGGGGGGCCCCGAGCAGTACTTC. Its translation is CASSYQLAGGPEQYF.